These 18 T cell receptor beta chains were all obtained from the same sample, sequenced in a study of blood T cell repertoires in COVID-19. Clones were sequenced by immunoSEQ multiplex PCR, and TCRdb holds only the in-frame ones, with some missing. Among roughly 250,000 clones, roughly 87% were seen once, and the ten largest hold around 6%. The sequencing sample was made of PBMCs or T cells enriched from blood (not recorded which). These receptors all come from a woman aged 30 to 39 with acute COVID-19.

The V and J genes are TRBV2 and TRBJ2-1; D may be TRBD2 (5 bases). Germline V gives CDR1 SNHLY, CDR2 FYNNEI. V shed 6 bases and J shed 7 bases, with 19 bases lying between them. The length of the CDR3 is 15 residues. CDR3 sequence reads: CASRISLVRLNEQFF. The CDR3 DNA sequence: TGTGCCAGCAGAATCTCACTAGTTCGTTTGAATGAGCAGTTCTTC.

CDR3 DNA sequence: TGTGCCAGCAGCGATGATACAGGGATCTATGGCTACACCTTC. Its protein product is CASSDDTGIYGYTF. The rearrangement uses TRBV6-5 and TRBJ1-2, with a possible D match to TRBD1 (6 bases). With 6 bases removed from V and 4 bases from J, the gap between germline ends came to 15 bases. This CDR3 has 14 amino acids. Germline V gene lookup returns CDR1 MNHEY and CDR2 SVGAGI.

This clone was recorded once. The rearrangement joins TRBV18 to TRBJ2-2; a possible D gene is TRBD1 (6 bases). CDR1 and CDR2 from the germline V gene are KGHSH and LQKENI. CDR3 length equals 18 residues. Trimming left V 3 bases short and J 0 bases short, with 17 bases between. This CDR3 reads CASSPQRQVFTNTGELFF. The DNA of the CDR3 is TGTGCCAGCTCACCCCAAAGACAGGTTTTCACGAACACCGGGGAGCTGTTTTTT.

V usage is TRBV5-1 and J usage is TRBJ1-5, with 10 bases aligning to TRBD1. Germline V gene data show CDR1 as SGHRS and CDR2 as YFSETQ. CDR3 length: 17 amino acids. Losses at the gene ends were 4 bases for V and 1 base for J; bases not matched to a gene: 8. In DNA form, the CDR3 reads TGCGCCAGCAGCCCGGGGACAGGGGATGGGAGCAATCAGCCCCAGCATTTT. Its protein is CASSPGTGDGSNQPQHF.

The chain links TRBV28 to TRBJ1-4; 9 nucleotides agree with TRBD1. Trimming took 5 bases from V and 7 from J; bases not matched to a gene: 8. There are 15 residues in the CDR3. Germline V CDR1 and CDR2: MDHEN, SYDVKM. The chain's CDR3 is CASSKNRGRGEKLFF. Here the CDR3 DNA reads TGTGCCAGCAGTAAAAACAGGGGGCGCGGTGAAAAACTGTTTTTT.

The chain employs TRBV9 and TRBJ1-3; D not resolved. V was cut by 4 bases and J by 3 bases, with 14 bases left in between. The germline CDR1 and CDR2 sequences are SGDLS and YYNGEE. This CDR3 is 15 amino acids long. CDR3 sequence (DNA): TGTGCCAGCAGCCCTACCGGCGGGGTTGGAAACACCATATATTTT. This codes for CASSPTGGVGNTIYF.

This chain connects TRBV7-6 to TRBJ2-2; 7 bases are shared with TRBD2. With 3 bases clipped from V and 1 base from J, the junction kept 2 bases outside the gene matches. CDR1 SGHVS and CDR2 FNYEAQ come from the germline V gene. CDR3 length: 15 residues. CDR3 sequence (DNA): TGTGCCAGCAGCTTTCAGCGGGGGAACACCGGGGAGCTGTTTTTT. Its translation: CASSFQRGNTGELFF.

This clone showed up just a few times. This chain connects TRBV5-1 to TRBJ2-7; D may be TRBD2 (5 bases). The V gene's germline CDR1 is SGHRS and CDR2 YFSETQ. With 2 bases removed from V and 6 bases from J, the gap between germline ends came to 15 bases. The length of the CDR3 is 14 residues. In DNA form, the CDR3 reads TGCGCCAGCAGCTTAGAACACCAGGCGGGCGAGCAGTACTTC. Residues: CASSLEHQAGEQYF.

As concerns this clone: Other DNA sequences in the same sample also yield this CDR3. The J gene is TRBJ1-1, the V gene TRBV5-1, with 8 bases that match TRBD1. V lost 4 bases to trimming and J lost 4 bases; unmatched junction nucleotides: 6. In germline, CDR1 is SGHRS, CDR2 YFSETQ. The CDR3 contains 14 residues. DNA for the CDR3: TGCGCCAGCAGCGGTGGGACAGGACGCACTGAAGCTTTCTTT. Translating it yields CASSGGTGRTEAFF.

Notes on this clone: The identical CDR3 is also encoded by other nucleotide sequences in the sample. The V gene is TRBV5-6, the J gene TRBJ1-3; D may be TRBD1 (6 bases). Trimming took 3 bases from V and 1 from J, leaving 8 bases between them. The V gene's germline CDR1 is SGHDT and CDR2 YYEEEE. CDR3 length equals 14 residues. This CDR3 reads CASSSGTSGNTIYF. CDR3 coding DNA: TGTGCCAGCAGCTCCGGGACATCTGGAAACACCATATATTTT.

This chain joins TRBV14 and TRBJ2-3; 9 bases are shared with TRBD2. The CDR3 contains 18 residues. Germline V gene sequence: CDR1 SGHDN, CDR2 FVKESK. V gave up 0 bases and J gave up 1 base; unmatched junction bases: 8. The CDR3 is CASSQDLWAGGRTDTQYF. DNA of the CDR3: TGTGCCAGCAGCCAAGATCTATGGGCGGGAGGGCGCACAGATACGCAGTATTTT.

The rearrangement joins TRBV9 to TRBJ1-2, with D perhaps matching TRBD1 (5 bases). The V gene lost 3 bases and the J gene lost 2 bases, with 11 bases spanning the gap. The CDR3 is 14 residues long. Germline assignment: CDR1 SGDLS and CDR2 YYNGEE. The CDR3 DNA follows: TGTGCCAGCAGCGGCGACAGAACCAACTATGGCTACACCTTC. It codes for CASSGDRTNYGYTF.

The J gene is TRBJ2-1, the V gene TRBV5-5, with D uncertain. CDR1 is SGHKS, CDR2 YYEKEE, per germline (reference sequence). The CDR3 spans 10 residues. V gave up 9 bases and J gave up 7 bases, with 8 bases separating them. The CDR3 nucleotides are TGTGCCACCGGTTGGAATGAGCAGTTCTTC. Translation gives CATGWNEQFF.

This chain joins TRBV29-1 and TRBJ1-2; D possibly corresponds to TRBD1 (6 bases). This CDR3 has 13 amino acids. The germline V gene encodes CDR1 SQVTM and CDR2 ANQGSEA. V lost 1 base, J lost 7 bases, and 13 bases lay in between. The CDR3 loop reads CSVEGQGIGGYTF. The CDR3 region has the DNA TGCAGCGTTGAAGGGCAGGGGATCGGTGGCTACACCTTC.

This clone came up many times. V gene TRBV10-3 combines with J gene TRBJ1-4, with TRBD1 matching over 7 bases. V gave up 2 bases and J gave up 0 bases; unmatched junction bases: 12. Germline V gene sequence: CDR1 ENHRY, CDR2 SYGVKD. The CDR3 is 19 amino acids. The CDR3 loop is CAISEKWDRKQPTNEKLFF. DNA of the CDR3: TGTGCCATCAGTGAGAAGTGGGACAGAAAACAACCAACTAATGAAAAACTGTTTTTT.

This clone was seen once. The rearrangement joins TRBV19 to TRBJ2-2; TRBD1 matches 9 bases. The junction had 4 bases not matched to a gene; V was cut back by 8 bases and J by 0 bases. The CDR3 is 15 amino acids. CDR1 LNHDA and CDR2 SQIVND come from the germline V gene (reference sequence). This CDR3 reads CASSGQGTNTGELFF. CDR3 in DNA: TGTGCCAGTTCAGGACAGGGGACGAACACCGGGGAGCTGTTTTTT.

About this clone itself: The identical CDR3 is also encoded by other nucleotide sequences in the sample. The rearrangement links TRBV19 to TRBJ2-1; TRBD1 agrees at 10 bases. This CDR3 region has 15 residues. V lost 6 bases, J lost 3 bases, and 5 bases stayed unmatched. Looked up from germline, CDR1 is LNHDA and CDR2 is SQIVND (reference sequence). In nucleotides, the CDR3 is TGTGCCAGTAGCGGGGGACAGGGGAGCTACAATGAGCAGTTCTTC. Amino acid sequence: CASSGGQGSYNEQFF.

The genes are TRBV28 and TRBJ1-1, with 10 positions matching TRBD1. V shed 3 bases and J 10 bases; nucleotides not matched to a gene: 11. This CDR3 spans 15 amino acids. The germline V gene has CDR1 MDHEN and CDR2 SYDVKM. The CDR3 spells CASSLPWTGGGVAFF. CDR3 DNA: TGTGCCAGCAGTTTGCCTTGGACAGGGGGTGGGGTAGCTTTCTTT.